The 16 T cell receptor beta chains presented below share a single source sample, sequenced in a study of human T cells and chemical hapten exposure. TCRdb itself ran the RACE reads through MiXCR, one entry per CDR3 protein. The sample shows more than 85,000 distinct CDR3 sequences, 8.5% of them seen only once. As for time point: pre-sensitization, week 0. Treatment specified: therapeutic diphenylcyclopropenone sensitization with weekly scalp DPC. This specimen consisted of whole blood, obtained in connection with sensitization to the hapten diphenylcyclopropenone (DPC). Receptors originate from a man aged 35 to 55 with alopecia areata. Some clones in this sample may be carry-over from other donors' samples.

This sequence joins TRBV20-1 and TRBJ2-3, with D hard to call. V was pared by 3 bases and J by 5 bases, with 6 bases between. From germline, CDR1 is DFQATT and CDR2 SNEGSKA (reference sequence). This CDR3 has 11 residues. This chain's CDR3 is CSASRGDTQYF. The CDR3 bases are TGCAGTGCTAGTCGCGGAGATACGCAGTATTTT.

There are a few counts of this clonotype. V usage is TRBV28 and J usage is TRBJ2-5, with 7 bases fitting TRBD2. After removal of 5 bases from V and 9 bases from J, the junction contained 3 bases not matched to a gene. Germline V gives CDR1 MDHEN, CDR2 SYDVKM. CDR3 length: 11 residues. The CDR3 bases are TGTGCCAGCAGTGGGGGGAGGGCCCAGTACTTC. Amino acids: CASSGGRAQYF.

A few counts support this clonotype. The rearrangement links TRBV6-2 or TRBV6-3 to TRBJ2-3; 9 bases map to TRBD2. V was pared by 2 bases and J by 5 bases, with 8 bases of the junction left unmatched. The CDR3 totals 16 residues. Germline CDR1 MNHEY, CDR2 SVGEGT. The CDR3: CASSYEVAGVQDTQYF. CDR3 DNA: TGTGCCAGCAGTTACGAGGTAGCGGGAGTCCAAGATACGCAGTATTTT.

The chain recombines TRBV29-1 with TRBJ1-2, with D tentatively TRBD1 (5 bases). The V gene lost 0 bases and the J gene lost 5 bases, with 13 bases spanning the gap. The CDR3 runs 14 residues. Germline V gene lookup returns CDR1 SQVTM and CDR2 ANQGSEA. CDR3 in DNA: TGCAGCGTTGAAGATCTGGCGGGACGGTATGGCTACACCTTC. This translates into CSVEDLAGRYGYTF.

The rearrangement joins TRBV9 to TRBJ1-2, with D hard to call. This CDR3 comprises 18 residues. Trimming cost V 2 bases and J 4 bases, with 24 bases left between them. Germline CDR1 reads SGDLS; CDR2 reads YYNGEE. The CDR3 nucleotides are TGTGCCAGCAGCGTCGGATCGACTGCGGCCGGGCGGTCCTATGGCTACACCTTC. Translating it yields CASSVGSTAAGRSYGYTF. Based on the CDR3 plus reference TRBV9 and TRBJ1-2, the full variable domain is DSGVTQTPKHLITATGQRVTLRCSPRSGDLSVYWYQQSLDQGLQFLIQYYNGEERAKGNILERFSAQQFPDLHSELNLSSLELGDSALYFCASSVGSTAAGRSYGYTFGSGTRLTVV.

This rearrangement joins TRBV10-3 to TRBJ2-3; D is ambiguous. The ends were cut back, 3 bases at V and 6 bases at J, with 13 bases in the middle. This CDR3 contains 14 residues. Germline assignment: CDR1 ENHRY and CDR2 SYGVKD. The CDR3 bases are TGTGCCATCAGTGACAGTCCATTGTACGATACGCAGTATTTT. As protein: CAISDSPLYDTQYF.

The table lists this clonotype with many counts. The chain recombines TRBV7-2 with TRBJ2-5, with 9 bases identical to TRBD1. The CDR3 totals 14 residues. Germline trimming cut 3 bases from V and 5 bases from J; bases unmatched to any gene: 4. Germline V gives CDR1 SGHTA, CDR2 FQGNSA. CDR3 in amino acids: CASSLTGGAETQYF. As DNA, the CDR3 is TGTGCCAGCAGCTTGACAGGGGGGGCGGAGACCCAGTACTTC. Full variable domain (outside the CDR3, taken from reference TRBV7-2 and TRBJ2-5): GAGVSQSPSNKVTEKGKDVELRCDPISGHTALYWYRQSLGQGLEFLIYFQGNSAPDKSGLPSDRFSAERTGGSVSTLTIQRTQQEDSAVYLCASSLTGGAETQYFGPGTRLLVL.

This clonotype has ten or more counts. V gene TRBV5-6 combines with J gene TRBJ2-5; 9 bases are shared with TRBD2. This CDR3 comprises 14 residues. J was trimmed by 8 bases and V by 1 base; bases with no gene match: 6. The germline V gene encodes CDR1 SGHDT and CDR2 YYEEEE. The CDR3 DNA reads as TGTGCCAGCAGCTTGAGTGGTAGCGGGGGCACCCAGTACTTC. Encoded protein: CASSLSGSGGTQYF.

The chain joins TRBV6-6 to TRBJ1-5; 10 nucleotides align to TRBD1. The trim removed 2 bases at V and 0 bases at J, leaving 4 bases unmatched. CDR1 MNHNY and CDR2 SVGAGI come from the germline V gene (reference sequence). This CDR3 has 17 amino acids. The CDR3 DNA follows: TGTGCCAGCAGTTACGACAGGGGGCTTCATAGCAATCAGCCCCAGCATTTT. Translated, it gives CASSYDRGLHSNQPQHF.

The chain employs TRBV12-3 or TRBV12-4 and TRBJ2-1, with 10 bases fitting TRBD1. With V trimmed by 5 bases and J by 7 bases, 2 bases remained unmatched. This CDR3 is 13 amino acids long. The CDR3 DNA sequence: TGTGCCAGCAGTACGGGACAGGGGAATGAGCAGTTCTTC. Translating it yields CASSTGQGNEQFF.

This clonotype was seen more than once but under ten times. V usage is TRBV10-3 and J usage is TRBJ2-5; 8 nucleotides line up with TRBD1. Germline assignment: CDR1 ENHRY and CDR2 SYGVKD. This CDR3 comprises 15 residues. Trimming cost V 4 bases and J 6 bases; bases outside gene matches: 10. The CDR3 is CAISAQQGGLQTQYF. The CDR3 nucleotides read TGTGCCATCAGTGCCCAACAGGGGGGTTTGCAGACCCAGTACTTC.

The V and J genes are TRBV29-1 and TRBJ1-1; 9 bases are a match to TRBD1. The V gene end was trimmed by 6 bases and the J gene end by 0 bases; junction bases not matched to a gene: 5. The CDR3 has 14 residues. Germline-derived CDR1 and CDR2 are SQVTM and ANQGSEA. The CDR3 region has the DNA TGCAGCGTGGAACACAGGGGGCTGAACACTGAAGCTTTCTTT. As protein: CSVEHRGLNTEAFF.

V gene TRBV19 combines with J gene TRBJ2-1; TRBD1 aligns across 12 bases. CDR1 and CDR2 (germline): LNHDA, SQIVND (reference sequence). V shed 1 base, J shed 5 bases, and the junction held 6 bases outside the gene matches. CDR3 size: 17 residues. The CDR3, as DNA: TGTGCCAGTAGTATAGCCGGGACAGGGGGCGCCCACAATGAGCAGTTCTTC. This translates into CASSIAGTGGAHNEQFF.

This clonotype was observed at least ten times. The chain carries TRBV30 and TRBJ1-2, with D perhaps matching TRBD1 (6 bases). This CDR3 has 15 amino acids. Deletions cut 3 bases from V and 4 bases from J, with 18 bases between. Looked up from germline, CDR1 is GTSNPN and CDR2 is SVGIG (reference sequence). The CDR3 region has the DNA TGTGCCTGGAGCGAGGAAGGACAGTCCCGCTATGGCTACACCTTC. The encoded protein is CAWSEEGQSRYGYTF.

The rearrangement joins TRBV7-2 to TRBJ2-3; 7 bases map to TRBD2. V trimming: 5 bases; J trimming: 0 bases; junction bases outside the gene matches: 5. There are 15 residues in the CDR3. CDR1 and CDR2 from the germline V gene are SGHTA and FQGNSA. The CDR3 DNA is TGTGCCAGCAGCCCGTGGACTAGAAGCACAGATACGCAGTATTTT. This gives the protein CASSPWTRSTDTQYF.

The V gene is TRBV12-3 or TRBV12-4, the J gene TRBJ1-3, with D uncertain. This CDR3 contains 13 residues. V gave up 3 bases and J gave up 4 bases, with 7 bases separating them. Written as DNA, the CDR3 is TGTGCCAGCAGTTTGAGTCAGGGAAACACCATATATTTT. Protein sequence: CASSLSQGNTIYF.